This TCR beta chain was sequenced during a study of CD8 T cells in Susac syndrome. Trimming cost V 1 base and J 0 bases, with 14 bases left between them. In germline, CDR1 is LGHDT, CDR2 YNNKEL (reference sequence). The CDR3 contains 17 residues. A quantity of about 0.5 to 1 ug RNA underwent reverse transcription using random hexamers. TCRdb re-called the immunoSEQ multiplex PCR reads with MiXCR, one entry per CDR3 protein. Of 150,000 to 200,000 distinct CDR3 sequences listed, roughly 90% are singletons. The chain recombines TRBV3-1 with TRBJ2-3; TRBD2 is a possible D gene (5 bases). The receptor's source is a human donor with Susac syndrome. Sequenced: CD4+ T cells from PBMCs. DNA of the CDR3: TGTGCCAGCAGCCAAGGGTCTAGCTCAACTAGCACAGATACGCAGTATTTT. This codes for CASSQGSSSTSTDTQYF.